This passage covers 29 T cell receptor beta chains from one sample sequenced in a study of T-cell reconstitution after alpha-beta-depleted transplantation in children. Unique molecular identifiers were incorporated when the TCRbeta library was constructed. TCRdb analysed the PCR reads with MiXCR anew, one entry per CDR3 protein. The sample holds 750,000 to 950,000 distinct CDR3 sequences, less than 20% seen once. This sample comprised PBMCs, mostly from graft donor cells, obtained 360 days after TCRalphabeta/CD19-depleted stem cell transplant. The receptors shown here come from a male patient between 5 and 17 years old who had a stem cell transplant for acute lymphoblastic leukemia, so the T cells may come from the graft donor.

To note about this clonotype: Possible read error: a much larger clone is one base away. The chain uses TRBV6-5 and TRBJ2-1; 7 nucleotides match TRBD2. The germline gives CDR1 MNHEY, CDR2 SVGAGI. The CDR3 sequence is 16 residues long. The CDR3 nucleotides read TGTGCCAGCAGTTACCTCCGGAGCGGGACCTACAATGACCAGTTCTTC. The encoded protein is CASSYLRSGTYNDQFF.

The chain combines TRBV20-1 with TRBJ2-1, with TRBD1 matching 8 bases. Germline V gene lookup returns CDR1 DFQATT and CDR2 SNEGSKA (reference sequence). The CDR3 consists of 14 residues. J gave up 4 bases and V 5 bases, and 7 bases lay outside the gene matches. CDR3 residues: CSAADRGQYNEQFF. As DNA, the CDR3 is TGCAGTGCTGCCGACAGGGGCCAATACAATGAGCAGTTCTTC.

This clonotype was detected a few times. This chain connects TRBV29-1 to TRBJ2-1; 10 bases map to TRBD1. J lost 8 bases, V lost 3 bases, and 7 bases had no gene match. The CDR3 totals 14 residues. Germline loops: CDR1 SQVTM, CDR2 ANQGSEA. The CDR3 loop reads CSVEDRGLVDEQFF. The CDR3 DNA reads TGCAGCGTTGAGGACAGGGGGTTGGTCGATGAGCAGTTCTTC.

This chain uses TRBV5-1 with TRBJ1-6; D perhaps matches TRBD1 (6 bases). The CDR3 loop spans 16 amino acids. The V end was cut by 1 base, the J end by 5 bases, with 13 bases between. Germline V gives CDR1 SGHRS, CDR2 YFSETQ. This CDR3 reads CASSLSGDGDNSPLHF. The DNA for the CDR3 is TGCGCCAGCAGCTTGTCAGGGGACGGGGATAATTCACCCCTCCACTTT.

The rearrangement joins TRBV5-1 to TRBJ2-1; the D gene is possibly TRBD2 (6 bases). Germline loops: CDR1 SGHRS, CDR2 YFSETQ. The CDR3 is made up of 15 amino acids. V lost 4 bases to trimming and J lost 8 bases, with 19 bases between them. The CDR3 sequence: CASSPWGEGDHEQFF. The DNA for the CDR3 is TGCGCCAGCAGCCCTTGGGGGGAAGGCGATCATGAGCAGTTCTTC.

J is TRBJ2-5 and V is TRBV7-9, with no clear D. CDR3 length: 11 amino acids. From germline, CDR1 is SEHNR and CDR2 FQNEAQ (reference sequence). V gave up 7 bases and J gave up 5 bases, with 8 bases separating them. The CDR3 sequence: CASMTVETQYF. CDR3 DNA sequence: TGTGCCAGCATGACGGTGGAGACCCAGTACTTC. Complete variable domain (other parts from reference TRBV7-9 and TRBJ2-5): DTGVSQNPRHKITKRGQNVTFRCDPISEHNRLYWYRQTLGQGPEFLTYFQNEAQLEKSRLLSDRFSAERPKGSFSTLEIQRTEQGDSAMYLCASMTVETQYFGPGTRLLVL.

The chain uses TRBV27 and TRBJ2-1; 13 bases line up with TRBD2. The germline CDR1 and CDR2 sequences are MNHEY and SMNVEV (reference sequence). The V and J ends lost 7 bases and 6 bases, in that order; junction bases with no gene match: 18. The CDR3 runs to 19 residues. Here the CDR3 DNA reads TGTGCCAGCACGAGTAGTTTAGGACTAGCGGGAGAGGGGGGCAATGAGCAGTTCTTC. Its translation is CASTSSLGLAGEGGNEQFF.

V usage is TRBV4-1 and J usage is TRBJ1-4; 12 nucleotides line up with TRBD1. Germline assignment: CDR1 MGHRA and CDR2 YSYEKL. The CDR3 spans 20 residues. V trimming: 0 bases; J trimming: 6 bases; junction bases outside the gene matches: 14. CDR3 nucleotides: TGCGCCAGCAGCCAAGAACGCCTCCGGGACAGGGGGCGTAGGGATGAAAAACTGTTTTTT. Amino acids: CASSQERLRDRGRRDEKLFF.

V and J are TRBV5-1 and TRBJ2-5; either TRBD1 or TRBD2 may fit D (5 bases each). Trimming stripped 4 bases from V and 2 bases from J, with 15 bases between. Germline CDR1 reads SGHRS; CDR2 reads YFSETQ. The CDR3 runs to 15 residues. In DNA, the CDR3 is TGCGCCAGCAGCCAATCCGGGACGCCGCAAGAGACCCAGTACTTC. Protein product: CASSQSGTPQETQYF.

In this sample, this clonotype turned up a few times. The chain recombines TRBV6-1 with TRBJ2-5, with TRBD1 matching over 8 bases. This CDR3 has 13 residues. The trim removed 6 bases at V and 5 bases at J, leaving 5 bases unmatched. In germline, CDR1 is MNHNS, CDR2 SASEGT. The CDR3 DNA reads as TGTGCCAGCAGCCAGACAGGGGTGGAGACCCAGTACTTC. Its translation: CASSQTGVETQYF.

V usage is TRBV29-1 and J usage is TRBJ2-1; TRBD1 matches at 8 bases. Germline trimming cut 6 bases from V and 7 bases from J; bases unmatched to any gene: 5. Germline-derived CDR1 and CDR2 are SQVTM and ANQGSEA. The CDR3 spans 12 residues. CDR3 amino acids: CSVQRTGNEQFF. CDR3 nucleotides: TGCAGCGTCCAACGGACAGGGAATGAGCAGTTCTTC.

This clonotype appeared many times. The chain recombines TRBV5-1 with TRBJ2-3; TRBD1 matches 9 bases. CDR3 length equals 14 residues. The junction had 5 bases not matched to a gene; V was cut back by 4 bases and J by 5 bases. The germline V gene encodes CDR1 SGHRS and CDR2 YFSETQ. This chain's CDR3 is CASSIGTGRDTQYF. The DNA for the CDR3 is TGCGCCAGCAGCATCGGGACAGGGCGAGATACGCAGTATTTT.

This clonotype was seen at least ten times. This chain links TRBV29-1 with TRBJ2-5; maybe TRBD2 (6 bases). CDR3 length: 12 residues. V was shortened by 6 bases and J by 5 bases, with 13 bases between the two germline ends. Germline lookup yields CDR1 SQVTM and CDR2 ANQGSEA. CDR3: CSVTMEGETQYF. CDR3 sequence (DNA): TGCAGCGTCACCATGGAGGGGGAGACCCAGTACTTC.

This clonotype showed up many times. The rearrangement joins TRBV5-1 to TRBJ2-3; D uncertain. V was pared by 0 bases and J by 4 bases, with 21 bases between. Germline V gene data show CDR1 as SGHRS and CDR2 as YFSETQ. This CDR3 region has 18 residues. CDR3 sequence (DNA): TGCGCCAGCAGCTTGGATTACACAGTATCGGGCTACGCAGATACGCAGTATTTT. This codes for CASSLDYTVSGYADTQYF.

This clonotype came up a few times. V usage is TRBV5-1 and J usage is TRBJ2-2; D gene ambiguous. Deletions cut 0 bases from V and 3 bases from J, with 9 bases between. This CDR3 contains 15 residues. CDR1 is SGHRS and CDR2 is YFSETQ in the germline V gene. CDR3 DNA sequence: TGCGCCAGCAGCTTGGGGGCGCGCTACACCGGGGAGCTGTTTTTT. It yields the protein CASSLGARYTGELFF.

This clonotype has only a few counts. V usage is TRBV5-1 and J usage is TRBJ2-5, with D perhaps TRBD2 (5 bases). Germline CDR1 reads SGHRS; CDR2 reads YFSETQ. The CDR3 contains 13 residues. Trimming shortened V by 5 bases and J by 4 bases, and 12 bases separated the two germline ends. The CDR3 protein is CASRRAGGETQYF. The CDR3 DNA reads TGCGCCAGCAGGAGGGCGGGCGGAGAGACCCAGTACTTC.

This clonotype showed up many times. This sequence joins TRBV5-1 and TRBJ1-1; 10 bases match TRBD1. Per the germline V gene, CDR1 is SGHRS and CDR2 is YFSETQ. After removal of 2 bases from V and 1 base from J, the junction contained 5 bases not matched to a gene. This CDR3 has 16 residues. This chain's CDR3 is CASSLRQGAGNTEAFF. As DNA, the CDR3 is TGCGCCAGCAGCTTACGACAGGGGGCAGGGAACACTGAAGCTTTCTTT.

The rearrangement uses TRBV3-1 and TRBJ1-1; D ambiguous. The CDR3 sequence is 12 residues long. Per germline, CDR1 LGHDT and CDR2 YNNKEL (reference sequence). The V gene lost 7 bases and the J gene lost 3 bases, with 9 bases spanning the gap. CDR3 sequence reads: CASTGLDTEAFF. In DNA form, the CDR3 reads TGTGCCAGCACAGGATTGGACACTGAAGCTTTCTTT. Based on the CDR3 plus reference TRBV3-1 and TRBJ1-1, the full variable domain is DTAVSQTPKYLVTQMGNDKSIKCEQNLGHDTMYWYKQDSKKFLKIMFSYNNKELIINETVPNRFSPKSPDKAHLNLHINSLELGDSAVYFCASTGLDTEAFFGQGTRLTVV.

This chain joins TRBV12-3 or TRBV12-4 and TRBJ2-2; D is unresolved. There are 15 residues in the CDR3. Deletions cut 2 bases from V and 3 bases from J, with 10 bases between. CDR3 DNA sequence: TGTGCCAGCAGTTTATTAGCAGTGGACACCGGGGAGCTGTTTTTT. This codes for CASSLLAVDTGELFF.

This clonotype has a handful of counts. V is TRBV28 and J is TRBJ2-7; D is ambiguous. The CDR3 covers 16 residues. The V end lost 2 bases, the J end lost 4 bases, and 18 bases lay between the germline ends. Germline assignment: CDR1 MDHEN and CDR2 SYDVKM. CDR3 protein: CASSLPMAVASYEQYF. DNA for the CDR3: TGTGCCAGCAGTTTACCCATGGCGGTTGCCTCTTACGAGCAGTACTTC.

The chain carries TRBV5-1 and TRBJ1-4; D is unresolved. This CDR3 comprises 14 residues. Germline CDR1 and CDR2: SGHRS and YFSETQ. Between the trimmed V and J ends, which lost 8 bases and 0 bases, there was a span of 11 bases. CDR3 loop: CARAGISTNEKLFF. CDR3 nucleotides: TGCGCCAGGGCCGGGATCTCAACTAATGAAAAACTGTTTTTT.

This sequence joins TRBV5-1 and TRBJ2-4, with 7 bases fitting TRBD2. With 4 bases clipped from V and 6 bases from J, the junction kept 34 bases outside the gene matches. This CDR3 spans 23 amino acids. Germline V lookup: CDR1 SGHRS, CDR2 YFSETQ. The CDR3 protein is CASSRESLAGGASGGIGGNIQYF. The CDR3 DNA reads TGCGCCAGCAGCCGAGAGAGCCTGGCCGGTGGGGCTAGCGGCGGGATCGGGGGAAACATTCAGTACTTC.

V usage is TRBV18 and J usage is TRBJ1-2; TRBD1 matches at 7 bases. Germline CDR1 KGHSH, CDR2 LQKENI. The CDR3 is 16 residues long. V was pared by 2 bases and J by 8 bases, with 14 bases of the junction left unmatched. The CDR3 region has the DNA TGTGCCAGCTCACCAGAAGTACAGGGGCGATCGAGAGGCTACACCTTC. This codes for CASSPEVQGRSRGYTF.

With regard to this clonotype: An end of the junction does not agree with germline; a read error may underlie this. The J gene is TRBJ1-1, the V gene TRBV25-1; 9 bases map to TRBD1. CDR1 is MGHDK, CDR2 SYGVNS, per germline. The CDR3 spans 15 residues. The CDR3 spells CASSVVGTGNAEAFF. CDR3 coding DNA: TGTGCCAGCAGTGTTGTGGGGACAGGGAACGCTGAAGCTTTCTTT.

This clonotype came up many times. The CDR3 is CSALPRQGSDEQYF. The CDR3 DNA reads TGCAGCGCCTTACCCCGACAGGGGTCCGACGAGCAGTACTTC. The chain employs TRBV29-1 and TRBJ2-7; 8 bases are shared with TRBD1. Germline CDR1 and CDR2: SQVTM and ANQGSEA. After removal of 7 bases from V and 5 bases from J, the junction contained 13 bases not matched to a gene. CDR3 length equals 14 residues.

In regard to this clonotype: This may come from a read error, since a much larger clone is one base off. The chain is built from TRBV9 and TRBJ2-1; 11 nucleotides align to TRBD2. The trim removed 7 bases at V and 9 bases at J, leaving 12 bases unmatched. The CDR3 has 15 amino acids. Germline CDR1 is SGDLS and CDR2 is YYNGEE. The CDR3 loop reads CASGPVSGRGAEQFF. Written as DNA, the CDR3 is TGTGCCAGCGGCCCGGTTAGCGGGAGGGGGGCTGAGCAGTTCTTC.

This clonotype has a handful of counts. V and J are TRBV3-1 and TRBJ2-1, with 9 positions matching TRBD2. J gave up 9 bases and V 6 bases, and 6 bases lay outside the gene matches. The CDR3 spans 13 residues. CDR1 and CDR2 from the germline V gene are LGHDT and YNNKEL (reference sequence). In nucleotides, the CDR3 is TGTGCCAGCAGTTTAGCGGGAGCGGTTGAGCAGTTCTTC. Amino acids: CASSLAGAVEQFF.

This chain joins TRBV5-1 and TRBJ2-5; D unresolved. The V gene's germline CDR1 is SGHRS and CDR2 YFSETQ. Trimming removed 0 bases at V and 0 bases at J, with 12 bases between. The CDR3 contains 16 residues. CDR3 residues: CASSLVIPVYQETQYF. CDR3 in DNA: TGCGCCAGCAGCTTGGTGATCCCAGTCTACCAAGAGACCCAGTACTTC. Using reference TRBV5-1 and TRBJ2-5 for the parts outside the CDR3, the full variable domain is KAGVTQTPRYLIKTRGQQVTLSCSPISGHRSVSWYQQTPGQGLQFLFEYFSETQRNKGNFPGRFSGRQFSNSRSEMNVSTLELGDSALYLCASSLVIPVYQETQYFGPGTRLLVL.

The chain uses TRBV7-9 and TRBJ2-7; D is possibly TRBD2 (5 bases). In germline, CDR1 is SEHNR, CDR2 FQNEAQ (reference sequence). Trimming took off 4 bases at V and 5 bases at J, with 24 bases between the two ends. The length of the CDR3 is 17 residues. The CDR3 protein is CASSWLALTEGQHEQYF. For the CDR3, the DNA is TGTGCCAGCAGCTGGCTAGCATTGACTGAAGGGCAACACGAGCAGTACTTC.